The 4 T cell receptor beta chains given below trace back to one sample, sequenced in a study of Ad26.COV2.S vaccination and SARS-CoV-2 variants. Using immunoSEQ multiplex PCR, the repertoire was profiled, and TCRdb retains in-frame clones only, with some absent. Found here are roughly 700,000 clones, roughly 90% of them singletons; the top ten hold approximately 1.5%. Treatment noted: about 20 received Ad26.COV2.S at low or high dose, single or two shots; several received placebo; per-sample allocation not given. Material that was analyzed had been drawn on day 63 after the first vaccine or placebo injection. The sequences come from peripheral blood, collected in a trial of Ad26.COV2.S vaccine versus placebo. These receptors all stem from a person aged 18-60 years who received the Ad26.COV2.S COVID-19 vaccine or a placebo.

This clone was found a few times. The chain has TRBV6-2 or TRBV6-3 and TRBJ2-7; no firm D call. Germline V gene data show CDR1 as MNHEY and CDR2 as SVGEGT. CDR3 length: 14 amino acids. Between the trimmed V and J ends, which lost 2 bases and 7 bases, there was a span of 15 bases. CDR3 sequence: CASSYIGYSREQYF. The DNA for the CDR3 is TGTGCCAGCAGTTACATCGGCTACTCGCGAGAGCAGTACTTC.

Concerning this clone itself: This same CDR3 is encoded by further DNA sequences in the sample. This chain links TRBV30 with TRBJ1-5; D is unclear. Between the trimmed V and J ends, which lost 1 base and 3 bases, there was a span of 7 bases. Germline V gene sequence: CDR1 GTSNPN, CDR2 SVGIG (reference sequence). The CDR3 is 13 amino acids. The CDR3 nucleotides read TGTGCCTGGAGTGGGCAGCACAATCAGCCCCAGCATTTT. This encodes CAWSGQHNQPQHF.

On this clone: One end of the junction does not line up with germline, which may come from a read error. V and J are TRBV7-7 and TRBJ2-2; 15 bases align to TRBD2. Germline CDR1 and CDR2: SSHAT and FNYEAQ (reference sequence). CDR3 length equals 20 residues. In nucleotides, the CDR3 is TGTGCTAGCAGCCCCCCCGGCGGACTAGCGGGAGGGCCTAACACCGGGGAGCTGTTTTTT. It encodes CASSPPGGLAGGPNTGELFF.

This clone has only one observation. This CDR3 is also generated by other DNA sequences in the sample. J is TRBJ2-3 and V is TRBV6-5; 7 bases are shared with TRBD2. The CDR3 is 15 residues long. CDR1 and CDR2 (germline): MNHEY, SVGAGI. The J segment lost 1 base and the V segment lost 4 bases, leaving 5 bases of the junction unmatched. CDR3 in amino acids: CASSSRAGGTDTQYF. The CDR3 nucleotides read TGTGCCAGCAGTTCACGCGCGGGGGGCACAGATACGCAGTATTTT.